One sample yielded the 15 T cell receptor beta chains listed below, sequenced in a study of shared T cell receptors in the human thymus. Sequenced by immunoSEQ multiplex PCR; TCRdb stores in-frame clones only, minus some. The sample lists 630,000 or so clones; over 75% were seen once. This same sample was also taken into another study, of human thymus T cells.

Sequencing input: thymocytes. Receptor source: a boy younger than two with a congenital heart defect.

The gene calls are TRBV7-9 and TRBJ2-7, with TRBD2 identical over 13 bases. This CDR3 is built from 17 residues. CDR1 SEHNR and CDR2 FQNEAQ come from the germline V gene (reference sequence). V shed 6 bases and J 3 bases; nucleotides not matched to a gene: 11. This CDR3 is CASSKGPGLAGSYEQYF. The CDR3 DNA is TGTGCCAGCAGTAAAGGGCCGGGACTAGCGGGGAGCTACGAGCAGTACTTC.

The chain recombines TRBV19 with TRBJ2-7, with 7 bases matching TRBD1. Germline CDR1 LNHDA, CDR2 SQIVND (reference sequence). Losses at the gene ends were 6 bases for V and 0 bases for J; bases not matched to a gene: 5. The CDR3 is 14 residues long. The CDR3 bases are TGTGCCAGTAGCTCCGGGACAGTCTCCTACGAGCAGTACTTC. Its translation: CASSSGTVSYEQYF.

This chain links TRBV7-2 with TRBJ1-5; D might be TRBD1 (5 bases). Germline CDR1 is SGHTA and CDR2 is FQGNSA. V was trimmed by 1 base and J by 6 bases, leaving 10 bases between them. This CDR3 has 14 amino acids. The CDR3 is CASSLDGGGQPQHF. The CDR3 DNA reads TGTGCCAGCAGCTTAGACGGGGGGGGTCAGCCCCAGCATTTT.

The chain joins TRBV4-3 to TRBJ1-5; the D is unclear. Germline V gene data show CDR1 as LGHNA and CDR2 as YSLEER. This CDR3 comprises 16 residues. V was cut by 0 bases and J by 2 bases, with 11 bases left in between. The CDR3: CASSQDRGYGNQPQHF. DNA for the CDR3: TGCGCCAGCAGCCAAGATCGAGGATATGGCAATCAGCCCCAGCATTTT.

The V call is TRBV10-3, the J call TRBJ1-2; D is unresolved. V lost 0 bases and J 4 bases, leaving 18 bases between the germline ends. The CDR3 extends over 17 amino acids. CDR1 is ENHRY and CDR2 is SYGVKD in the germline V gene. The CDR3 protein is CAISESILRRHCYGYTF. The CDR3 nucleotides read TGTGCCATCAGTGAGTCGATTCTCCGTCGACACTGCTATGGCTACACCTTC.

The chain carries TRBV27 and TRBJ1-5; D may be TRBD1 (6 bases). Trimming took off 5 bases at V and 6 bases at J, with 20 bases between the two ends. The CDR3 is 16 residues long. Germline CDR1 MNHEY, CDR2 SMNVEV (reference sequence). In nucleotides, the CDR3 is TGTGCCAGCAGTCCAGGGGAAACAGGGCCGAGTCAGCCCCAGCATTTT. Translated, it gives CASSPGETGPSQPQHF.

This rearrangement joins TRBV4-2 to TRBJ1-1; the D gene is possibly TRBD1 (5 bases). With 6 bases removed from V and 1 base from J, the gap between germline ends came to 12 bases. CDR1 is LGHNA, CDR2 YNFKEQ, per germline. The CDR3 contains 14 residues. The CDR3 sequence is CASSSFDRNTEAFF. CDR3 DNA sequence: TGTGCCAGCAGTTCTTTCGACAGGAACACTGAAGCTTTCTTT.

The V call is TRBV5-1, the J call TRBJ2-7; D not certain. Per germline, CDR1 SGHRS and CDR2 YFSETQ. V lost 1 base, J lost 3 bases, and 11 bases lay in between. The length of the CDR3 is 14 residues. This CDR3 is CASSLRALSYEQYF. As DNA, the CDR3 is TGCGCCAGCAGCTTGCGTGCACTTAGCTACGAGCAGTACTTC.

The chain uses TRBV7-8 and TRBJ2-7; 9 positions match TRBD2. Trimming at V came to 5 bases and at J to 0 bases, leaving 2 bases not matched to a gene. Germline lookup yields CDR1 SGHVS and CDR2 FQNEAQ. The CDR3 runs to 14 residues. CDR3 in amino acids: CASSISGSSYEQYF. The CDR3 nucleotides are TGTGCCAGCAGCATTAGCGGGAGCTCCTACGAGCAGTACTTC.

The rearrangement uses TRBV4-3 and TRBJ2-3; D is possibly TRBD2 (7 bases). In germline, CDR1 is LGHNA, CDR2 YSLEER. The length of the CDR3 is 18 residues. The germline V and J ends were trimmed by 0 bases and 4 bases, with 20 bases remaining between them. CDR3 loop: CASSQEWGGGGGADTQYF. The CDR3 coding sequence is TGCGCCAGCAGCCAAGAGTGGGGCGGCGGGGGCGGGGCAGATACGCAGTATTTT.

The chain has TRBV10-3 and TRBJ1-6; D is perhaps TRBD1 (5 bases). This CDR3 region has 11 residues. Trimming stripped 10 bases from V and 8 bases from J, with 9 bases between. Per the germline V gene, CDR1 is ENHRY and CDR2 is SYGVKD. The CDR3 DNA reads as TGTGCCACCGGAGGGGATTCACCCCTCCACTTT. Translated: CATGGDSPLHF.

The V gene is TRBV27, the J gene TRBJ1-6, with 10 positions matching TRBD1. Germline V CDR1 and CDR2: MNHEY, SMNVEV (reference sequence). CDR3 length: 14 residues. V lost 7 bases and J lost 10; bases outside the gene matches: 7. The CDR3 sequence: CASNPGQGYSPLHF. The CDR3 bases are TGTGCCAGCAACCCGGGACAGGGGTACTCACCCCTCCACTTT.

This clone was recorded a few times. The gene calls are TRBV5-5 and TRBJ2-7; 10 bases match TRBD1. The CDR3 is made up of 14 amino acids. V lost 4 bases, J lost 5 bases, and 6 bases stayed unmatched. CDR1 and CDR2 from the germline V gene are SGHKS and YYEKEE (reference sequence). The CDR3: CASSAGQGRNEQYF. In nucleotides, the CDR3 is TGTGCCAGCAGCGCGGGACAGGGGCGGAACGAGCAGTACTTC.

V and J are TRBV9 and TRBJ2-7; perhaps TRBD1 as D (6 bases). Germline-derived CDR1 and CDR2 are SGDLS and YYNGEE. V lost 4 bases to trimming and J lost 2 bases, with 13 bases between them. There are 14 residues in the CDR3. The CDR3 reads CASSPRDKTYEQYF. CDR3 coding DNA: TGTGCCAGCAGCCCCCGGGACAAAACCTACGAGCAGTACTTC.

The chain joins TRBV6-6 to TRBJ1-4; 7 positions match TRBD1. After removal of 6 bases from V and 1 base from J, the junction contained 5 bases not matched to a gene. CDR1 is MNHNY, CDR2 SVGAGI, per germline (reference sequence). The CDR3 runs to 15 residues. The CDR3 region is CASSKGGRTNEKLFF. The CDR3 coding sequence is TGTGCCAGCAGCAAAGGGGGCAGAACTAATGAAAAACTGTTTTTT.